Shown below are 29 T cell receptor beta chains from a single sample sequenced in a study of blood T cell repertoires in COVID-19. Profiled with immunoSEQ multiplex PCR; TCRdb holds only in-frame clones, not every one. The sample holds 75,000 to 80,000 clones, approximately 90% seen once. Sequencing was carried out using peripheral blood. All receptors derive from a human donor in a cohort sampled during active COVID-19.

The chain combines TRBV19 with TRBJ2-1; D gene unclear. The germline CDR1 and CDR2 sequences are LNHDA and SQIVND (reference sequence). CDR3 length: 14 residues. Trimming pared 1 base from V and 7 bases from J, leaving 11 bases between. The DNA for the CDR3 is TGTGCCAGTAGTATAGGGGCCATACAAAATGAGCAGTTCTTC. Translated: CASSIGAIQNEQFF.

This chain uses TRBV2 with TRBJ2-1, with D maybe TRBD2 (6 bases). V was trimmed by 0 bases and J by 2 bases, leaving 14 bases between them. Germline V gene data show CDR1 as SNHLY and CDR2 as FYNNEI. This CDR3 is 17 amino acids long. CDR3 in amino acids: CASSEAVGLPAYNEQFF. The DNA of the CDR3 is TGTGCCAGCAGTGAAGCAGTTGGACTACCTGCCTACAATGAGCAGTTCTTC.

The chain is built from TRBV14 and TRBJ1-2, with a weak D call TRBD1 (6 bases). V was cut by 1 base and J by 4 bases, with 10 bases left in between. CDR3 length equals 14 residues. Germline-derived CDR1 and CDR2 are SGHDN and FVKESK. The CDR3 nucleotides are TGTGCCAGCAGCCAAGGCAGGGGCCCCTATGGCTACACCTTC. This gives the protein CASSQGRGPYGYTF. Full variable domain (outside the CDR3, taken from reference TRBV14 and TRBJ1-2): EAGVTQFPSHSVIEKGQTVTLRCDPISGHDNLYWYRRVMGKEIKFLLHFVKESKQDESGMPNNRFLAERTGGTYSTLKVQPAELEDSGVYFCASSQGRGPYGYTFGSGTRLTVV.

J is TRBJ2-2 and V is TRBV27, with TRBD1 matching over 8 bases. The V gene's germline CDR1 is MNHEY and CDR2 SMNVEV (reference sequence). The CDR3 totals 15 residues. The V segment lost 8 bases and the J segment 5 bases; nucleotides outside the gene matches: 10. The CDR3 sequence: CASRSTGANTGELFF. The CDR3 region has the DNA TGTGCCAGCCGCTCGACAGGGGCTAATACCGGGGAGCTGTTTTTT.

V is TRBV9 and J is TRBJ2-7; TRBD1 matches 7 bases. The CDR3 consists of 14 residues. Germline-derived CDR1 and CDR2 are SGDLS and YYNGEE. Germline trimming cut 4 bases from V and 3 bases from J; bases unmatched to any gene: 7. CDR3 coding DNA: TGTGCCAGCAGCCCCGGGACAGTGGGCTACGAGCAGTACTTC. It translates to CASSPGTVGYEQYF.

CDR3 in amino acids: CASSPPGQYNQPQHF. The CDR3 coding sequence is TGTGCCAGCAGCCCACCCGGACAGTACAATCAGCCCCAGCATTTT. The gene calls are TRBV11-3 and TRBJ1-5; the D gene is possibly TRBD1 (6 bases). CDR3 length: 15 amino acids. Germline V lookup: CDR1 SGHNT, CDR2 YENEEA. V shed 5 bases and J shed 3 bases, with 14 bases lying between them.

In DNA form, the CDR3 reads TGTGCCAGCAGCCAAGATCTGAGCGGGGGACAAGAGACCCAGTACTTC. Protein product: CASSQDLSGGQETQYF. This chain uses TRBV3-1 (or the pseudogene TRBV3-2) with TRBJ2-5, with TRBD2 matching 8 bases. CDR1 and CDR2 (germline): LGHDT, YNNKEL (reference sequence). J gave up 2 bases and V 0 bases, and 5 bases lay outside the gene matches. The CDR3 length is 16 residues.

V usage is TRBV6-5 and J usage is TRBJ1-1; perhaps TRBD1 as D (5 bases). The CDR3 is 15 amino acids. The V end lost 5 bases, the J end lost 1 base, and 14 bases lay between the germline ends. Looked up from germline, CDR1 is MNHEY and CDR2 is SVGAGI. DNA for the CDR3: TGTGCCAGCAGTAGATTCAGGGATGGGAACACTGAAGCTTTCTTT. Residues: CASSRFRDGNTEAFF.

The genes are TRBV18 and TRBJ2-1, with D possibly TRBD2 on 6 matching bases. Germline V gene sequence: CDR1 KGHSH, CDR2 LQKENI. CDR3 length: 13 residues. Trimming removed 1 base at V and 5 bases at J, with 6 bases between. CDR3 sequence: CASSPLADNEQFF. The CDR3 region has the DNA TGTGCCAGCTCACCACTAGCGGACAATGAGCAGTTCTTC.

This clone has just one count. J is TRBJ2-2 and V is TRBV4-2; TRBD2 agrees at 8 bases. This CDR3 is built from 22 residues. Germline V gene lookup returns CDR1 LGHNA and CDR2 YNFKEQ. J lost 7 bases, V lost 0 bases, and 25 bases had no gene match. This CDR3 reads CASSQDVRRPGVGAGVVGELFF. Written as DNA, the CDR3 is TGTGCCAGCAGCCAAGATGTAAGGAGACCGGGGGTTGGAGCGGGAGTCGTCGGGGAGCTGTTTTTT.

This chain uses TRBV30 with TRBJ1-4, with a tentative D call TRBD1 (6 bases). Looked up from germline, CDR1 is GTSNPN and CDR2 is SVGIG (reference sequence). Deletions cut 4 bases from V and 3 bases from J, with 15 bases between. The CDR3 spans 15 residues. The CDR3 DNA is TGTGCCTGGACAGGGGAAGGTCTTCCTAATGAAAAACTGTTTTTT. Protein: CAWTGEGLPNEKLFF.

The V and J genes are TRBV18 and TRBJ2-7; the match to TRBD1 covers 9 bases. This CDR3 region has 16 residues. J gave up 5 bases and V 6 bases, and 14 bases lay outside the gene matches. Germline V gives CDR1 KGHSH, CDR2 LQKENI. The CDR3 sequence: CASSTGTGFLSHEQYF. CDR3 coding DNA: TGTGCCAGCTCCACCGGGACAGGGTTTTTGTCACACGAGCAGTACTTC. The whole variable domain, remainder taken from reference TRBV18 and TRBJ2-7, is NAGVMQNPRHLVRRRGQEARLRCSPMKGHSHVYWYRQLPEEGLKFMVYLQKENIIDESGMPKERFSAEFPKEGPSILRIQQVVRGDSAAYFCASSTGTGFLSHEQYFGPGTRLTVT.

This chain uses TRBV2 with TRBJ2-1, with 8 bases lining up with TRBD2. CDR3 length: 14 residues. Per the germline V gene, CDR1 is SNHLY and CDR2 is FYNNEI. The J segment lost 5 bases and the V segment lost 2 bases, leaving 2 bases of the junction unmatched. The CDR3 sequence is CASSESLADNEQFF. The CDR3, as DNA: TGTGCCAGCAGTGAATCACTAGCGGACAATGAGCAGTTCTTC.

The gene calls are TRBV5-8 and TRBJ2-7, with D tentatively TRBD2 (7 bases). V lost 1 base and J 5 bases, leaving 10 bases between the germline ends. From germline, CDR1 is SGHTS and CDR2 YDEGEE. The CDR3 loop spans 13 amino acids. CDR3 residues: CASSLRGADEQYF. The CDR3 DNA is TGTGCCAGCAGCTTGCGGGGGGCGGACGAGCAGTACTTC.

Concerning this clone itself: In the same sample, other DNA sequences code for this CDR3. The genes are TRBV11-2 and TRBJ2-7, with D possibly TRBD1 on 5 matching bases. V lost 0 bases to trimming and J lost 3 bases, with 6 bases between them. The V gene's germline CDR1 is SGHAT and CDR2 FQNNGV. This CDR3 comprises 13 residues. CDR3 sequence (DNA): TGTGCCAGCAGCTTAGACAGGGACTACGAGCAGTACTTC. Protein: CASSLDRDYEQYF.

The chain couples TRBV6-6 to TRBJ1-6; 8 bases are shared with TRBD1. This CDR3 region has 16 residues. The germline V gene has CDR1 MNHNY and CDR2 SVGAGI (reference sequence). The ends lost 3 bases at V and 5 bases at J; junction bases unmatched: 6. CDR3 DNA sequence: TGTGCCAGCAGTTATGGACCAGGGGGCCATAATTCACCCCTCCACTTT. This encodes CASSYGPGGHNSPLHF.

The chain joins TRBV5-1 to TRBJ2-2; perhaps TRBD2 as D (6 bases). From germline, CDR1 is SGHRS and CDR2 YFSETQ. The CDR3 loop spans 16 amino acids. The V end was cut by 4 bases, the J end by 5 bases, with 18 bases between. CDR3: CASSPGNGGVTGELFF. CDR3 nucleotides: TGCGCCAGCAGCCCGGGCAACGGAGGGGTAACCGGGGAGCTGTTTTTT. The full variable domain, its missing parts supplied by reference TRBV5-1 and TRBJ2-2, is KAGVTQTPRYLIKTRGQQVTLSCSPISGHRSVSWYQQTPGQGLQFLFEYFSETQRNKGNFPGRFSGRQFSNSRSEMNVSTLELGDSALYLCASSPGNGGVTGELFFGEGSRLTVL.

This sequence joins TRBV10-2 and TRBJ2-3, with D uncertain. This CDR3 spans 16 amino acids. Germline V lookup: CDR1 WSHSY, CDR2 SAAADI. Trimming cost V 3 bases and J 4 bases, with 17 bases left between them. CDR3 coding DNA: TGCGCCAGCAGTGACGAACGTAGACTGAACGCAGATACGCAGTATTTT. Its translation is CASSDERRLNADTQYF.

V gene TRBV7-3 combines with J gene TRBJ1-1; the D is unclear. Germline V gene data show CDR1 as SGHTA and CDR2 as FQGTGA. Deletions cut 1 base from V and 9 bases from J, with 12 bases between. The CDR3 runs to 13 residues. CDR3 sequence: CASSLSQSDQAFF. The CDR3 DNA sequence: TGTGCCAGCAGCTTAAGTCAGTCAGATCAAGCTTTCTTT.

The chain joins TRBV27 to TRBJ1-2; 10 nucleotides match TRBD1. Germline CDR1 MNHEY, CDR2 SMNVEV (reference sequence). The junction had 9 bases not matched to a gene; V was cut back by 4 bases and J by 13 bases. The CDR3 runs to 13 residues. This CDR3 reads CASSSVTGGVFTF. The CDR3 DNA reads TGTGCCAGCAGTTCTGTGACAGGGGGCGTGTTCACCTTC.

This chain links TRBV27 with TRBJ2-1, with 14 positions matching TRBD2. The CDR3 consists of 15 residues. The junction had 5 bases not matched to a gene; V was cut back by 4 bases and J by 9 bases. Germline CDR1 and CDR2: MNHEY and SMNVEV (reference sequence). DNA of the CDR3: TGTGCCAGCAGTTCCCGACTAGCGGGAGGGCTTGAGCAGTTCTTC. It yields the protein CASSSRLAGGLEQFF.

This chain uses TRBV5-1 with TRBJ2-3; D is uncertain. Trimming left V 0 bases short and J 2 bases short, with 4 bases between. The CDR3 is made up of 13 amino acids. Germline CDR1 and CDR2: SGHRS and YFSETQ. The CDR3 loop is CASSLAVTDTQYF. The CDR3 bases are TGCGCCAGCAGCTTGGCTGTCACAGATACGCAGTATTTT.

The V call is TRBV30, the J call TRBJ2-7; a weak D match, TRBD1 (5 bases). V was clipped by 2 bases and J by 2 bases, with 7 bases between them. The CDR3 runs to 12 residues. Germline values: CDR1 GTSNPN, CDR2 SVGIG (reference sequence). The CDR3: CAWSLTAYEQYF. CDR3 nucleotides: TGTGCCTGGAGTCTGACAGCCTACGAGCAGTACTTC. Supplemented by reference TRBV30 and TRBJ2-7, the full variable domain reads SQTIHQWPATLVQPVGSPLSLECTVEGTSNPNLYWYRQAAGRGLQLLFYSVGIGQISSEVPQNLSASRPQDRQFILSSKKLLLSDSGFYLCAWSLTAYEQYFGPGTRLTVT.

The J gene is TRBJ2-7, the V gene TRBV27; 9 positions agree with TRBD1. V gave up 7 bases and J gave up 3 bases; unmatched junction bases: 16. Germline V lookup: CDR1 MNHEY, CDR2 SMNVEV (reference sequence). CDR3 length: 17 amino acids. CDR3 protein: CASTARPGTGPYYEQYF. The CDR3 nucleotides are TGTGCCAGCACCGCGCGTCCCGGGACAGGGCCCTACTACGAGCAGTACTTC.

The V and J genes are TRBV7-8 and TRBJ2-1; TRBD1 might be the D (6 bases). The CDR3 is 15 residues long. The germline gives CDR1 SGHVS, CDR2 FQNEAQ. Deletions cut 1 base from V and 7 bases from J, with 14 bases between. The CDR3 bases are TGTGCCAGCAGCTTAGAGGGGGTCCCTGAGAATGAGCAGTTCTTC. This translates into CASSLEGVPENEQFF.

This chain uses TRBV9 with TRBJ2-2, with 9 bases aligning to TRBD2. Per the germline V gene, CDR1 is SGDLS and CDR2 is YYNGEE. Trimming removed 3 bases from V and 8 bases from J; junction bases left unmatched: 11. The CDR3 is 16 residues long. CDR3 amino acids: CASSDRGLAGQGELFF. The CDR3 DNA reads TGTGCCAGCAGCGATAGGGGACTAGCCGGACAAGGGGAGCTGTTTTTT.

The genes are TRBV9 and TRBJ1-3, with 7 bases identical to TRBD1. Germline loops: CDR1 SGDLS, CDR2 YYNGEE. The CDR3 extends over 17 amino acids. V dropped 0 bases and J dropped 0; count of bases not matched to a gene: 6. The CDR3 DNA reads TGTGCCAGCAGCGTAGAGACAGGGAGCTCCTCTGGAAACACCATATATTTT. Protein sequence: CASSVETGSSSGNTIYF.

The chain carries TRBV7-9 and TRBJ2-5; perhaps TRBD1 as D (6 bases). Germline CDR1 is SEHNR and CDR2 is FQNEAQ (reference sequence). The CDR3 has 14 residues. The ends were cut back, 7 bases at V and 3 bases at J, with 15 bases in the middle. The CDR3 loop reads CASNPWGLEETQYF. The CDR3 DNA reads TGTGCCAGCAACCCTTGGGGGCTAGAAGAGACCCAGTACTTC.

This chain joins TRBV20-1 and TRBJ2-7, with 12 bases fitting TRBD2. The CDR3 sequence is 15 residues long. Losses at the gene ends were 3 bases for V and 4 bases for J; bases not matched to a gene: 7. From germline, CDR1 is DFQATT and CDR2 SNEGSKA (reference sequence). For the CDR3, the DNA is TGCAGTGCTAGTGCGACTAGCGGGAGAAGTTACGAGCAGTACTTC. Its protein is CSASATSGRSYEQYF.